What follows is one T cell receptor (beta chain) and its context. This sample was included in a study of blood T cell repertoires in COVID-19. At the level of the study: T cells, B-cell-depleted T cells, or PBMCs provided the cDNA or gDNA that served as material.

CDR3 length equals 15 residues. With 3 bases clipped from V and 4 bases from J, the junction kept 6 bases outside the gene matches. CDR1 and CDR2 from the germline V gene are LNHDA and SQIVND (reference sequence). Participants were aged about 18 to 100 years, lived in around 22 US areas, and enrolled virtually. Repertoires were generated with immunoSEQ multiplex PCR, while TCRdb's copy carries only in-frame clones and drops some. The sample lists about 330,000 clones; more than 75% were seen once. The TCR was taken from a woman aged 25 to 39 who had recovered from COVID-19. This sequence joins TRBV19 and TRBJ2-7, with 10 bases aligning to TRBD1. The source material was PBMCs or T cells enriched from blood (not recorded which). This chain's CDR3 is CASSIVWTGGYEQYF. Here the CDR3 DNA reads TGTGCCAGTAGTATTGTATGGACAGGGGGTTACGAGCAGTACTTC. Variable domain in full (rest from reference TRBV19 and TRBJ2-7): DGGITQSPKYLFRKEGQNVTLSCEQNLNHDAMYWYRQDPGQGLRLIYYSQIVNDFQKGDIAEGYSVSREKKESFPLTVTSAQKNPTAFYLCASSIVWTGGYEQYFGPGTRLTVT.